This T cell receptor (beta chain) was sequenced for a study of cytomegalovirus exposure and HLA in healthy donors. Study-wide points: What TCR beta sequences reportedly achieved was accurate prediction of HLA-A and HLA-B alleles in most subjects. For cytomegalovirus status, the classifier reportedly gave diagnoses with high specificity and sensitivity. Donor immune exposure was known only as CMV serostatus. When a later analysis compared HLA-associated TCR beta chains with equally common others, the HLA-associated chains turned out to be more clonally expanded and to have lower generation probabilities.

Worth noting for this clone: Its target is not known.

The PCR was carried out with 60 Vbeta primers and 13 Jbeta primers. The method was immunoSEQ multiplex PCR; TCRdb's version includes in-frame clones alone and lacks a portion of them. Its clone listing holds 150,000 or so clones. This receptor was taken from a woman between 35 and 50 years old in good health and CMV-seropositive. The sequencing input was PBMCs.

The CDR3 is CASSPLPQGRSNQPQHF. The CDR3, as DNA: TGCGCCAGCAGTCCCCTCCCACAGGGTAGGAGCAATCAGCCCCAGCATTTT. The rearrangement uses TRBV23-1 and TRBJ1-5, with D possibly being TRBD1 (6 bases). TRBV23-1 is an open reading frame whose function is uncertain. There are 17 residues in the CDR3. Trimming removed 4 bases from V and 1 base from J, with 17 bases in between.